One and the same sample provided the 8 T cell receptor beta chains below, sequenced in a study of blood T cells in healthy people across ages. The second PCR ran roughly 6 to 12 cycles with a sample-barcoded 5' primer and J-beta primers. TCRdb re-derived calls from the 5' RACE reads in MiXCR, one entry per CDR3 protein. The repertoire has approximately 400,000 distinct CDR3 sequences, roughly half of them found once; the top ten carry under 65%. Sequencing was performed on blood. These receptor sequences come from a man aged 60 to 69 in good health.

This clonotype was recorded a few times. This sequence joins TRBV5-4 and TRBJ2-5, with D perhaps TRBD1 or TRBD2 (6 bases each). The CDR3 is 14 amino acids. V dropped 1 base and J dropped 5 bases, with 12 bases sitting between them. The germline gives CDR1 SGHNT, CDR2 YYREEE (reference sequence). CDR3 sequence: CASSLKGGAETQYF. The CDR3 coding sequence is TGTGCCAGCAGCTTGAAGGGGGGCGCGGAGACCCAGTACTTC.

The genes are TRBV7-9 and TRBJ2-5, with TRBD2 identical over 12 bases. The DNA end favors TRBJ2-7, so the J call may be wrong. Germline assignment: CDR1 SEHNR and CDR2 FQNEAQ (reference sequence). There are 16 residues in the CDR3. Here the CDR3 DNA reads TGTGCCAGCAGCTTCGGACTAGCGGGGCTCTCCTACGAGCAGTACTTC. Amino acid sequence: CASSFGLAGLSYEQYF.

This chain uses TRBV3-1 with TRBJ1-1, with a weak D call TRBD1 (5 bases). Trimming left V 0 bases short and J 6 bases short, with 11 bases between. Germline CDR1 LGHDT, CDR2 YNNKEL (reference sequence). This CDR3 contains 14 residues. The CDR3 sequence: CASSQDLRAAEAFF. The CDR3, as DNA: TGTGCCAGCAGCCAAGATCTCAGGGCGGCTGAAGCTTTCTTT.

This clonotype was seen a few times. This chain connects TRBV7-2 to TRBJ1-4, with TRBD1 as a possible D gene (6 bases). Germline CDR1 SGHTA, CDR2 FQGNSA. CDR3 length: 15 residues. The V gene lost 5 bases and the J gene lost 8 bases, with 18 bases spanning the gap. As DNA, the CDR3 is TGTGCCAGCAGCCGGGGGGCCGATAAAGGGGAAAAACTGTTTTTT. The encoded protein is CASSRGADKGEKLFF.

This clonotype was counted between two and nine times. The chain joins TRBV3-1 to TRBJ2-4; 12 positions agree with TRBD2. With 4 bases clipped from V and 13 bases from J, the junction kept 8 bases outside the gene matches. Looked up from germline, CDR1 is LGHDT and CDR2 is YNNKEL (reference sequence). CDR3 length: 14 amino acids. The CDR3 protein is CASSPGLAGWEQYF. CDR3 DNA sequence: TGTGCCAGCAGCCCGGGACTAGCGGGTTGGGAGCAGTACTTC. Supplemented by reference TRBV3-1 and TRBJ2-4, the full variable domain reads DTAVSQTPKYLVTQMGNDKSIKCEQNLGHDTMYWYKQDSKKFLKIMFSYNNKELIINETVPNRFSPKSPDKAHLNLHINSLELGDSAVYFCASSPGLAGWEQYFGAGTRLSVL.

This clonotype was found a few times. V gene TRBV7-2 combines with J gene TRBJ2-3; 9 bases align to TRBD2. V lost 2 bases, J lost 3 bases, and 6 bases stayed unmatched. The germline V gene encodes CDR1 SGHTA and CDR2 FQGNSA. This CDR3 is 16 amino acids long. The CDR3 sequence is CASSLLGGGGTDTQYF. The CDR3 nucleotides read TGTGCCAGCAGCTTATTAGGCGGGGGGGGTACAGATACGCAGTATTTT.

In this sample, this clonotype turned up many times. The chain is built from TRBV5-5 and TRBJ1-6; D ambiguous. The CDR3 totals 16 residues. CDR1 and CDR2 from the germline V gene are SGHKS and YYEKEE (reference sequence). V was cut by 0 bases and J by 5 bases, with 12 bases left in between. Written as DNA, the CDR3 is TGTGCCAGCAGCTTGGCTGGCAGCGAGAATAATTCACCCCTCCACTTT. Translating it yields CASSLAGSENNSPLHF.

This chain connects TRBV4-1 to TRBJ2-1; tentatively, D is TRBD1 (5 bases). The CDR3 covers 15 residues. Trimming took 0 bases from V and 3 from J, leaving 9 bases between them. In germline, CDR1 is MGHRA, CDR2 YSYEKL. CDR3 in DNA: TGCGCCAGCAGCCAAGAAGGAGACAGCTACAATGAGCAGTTCTTC. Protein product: CASSQEGDSYNEQFF.